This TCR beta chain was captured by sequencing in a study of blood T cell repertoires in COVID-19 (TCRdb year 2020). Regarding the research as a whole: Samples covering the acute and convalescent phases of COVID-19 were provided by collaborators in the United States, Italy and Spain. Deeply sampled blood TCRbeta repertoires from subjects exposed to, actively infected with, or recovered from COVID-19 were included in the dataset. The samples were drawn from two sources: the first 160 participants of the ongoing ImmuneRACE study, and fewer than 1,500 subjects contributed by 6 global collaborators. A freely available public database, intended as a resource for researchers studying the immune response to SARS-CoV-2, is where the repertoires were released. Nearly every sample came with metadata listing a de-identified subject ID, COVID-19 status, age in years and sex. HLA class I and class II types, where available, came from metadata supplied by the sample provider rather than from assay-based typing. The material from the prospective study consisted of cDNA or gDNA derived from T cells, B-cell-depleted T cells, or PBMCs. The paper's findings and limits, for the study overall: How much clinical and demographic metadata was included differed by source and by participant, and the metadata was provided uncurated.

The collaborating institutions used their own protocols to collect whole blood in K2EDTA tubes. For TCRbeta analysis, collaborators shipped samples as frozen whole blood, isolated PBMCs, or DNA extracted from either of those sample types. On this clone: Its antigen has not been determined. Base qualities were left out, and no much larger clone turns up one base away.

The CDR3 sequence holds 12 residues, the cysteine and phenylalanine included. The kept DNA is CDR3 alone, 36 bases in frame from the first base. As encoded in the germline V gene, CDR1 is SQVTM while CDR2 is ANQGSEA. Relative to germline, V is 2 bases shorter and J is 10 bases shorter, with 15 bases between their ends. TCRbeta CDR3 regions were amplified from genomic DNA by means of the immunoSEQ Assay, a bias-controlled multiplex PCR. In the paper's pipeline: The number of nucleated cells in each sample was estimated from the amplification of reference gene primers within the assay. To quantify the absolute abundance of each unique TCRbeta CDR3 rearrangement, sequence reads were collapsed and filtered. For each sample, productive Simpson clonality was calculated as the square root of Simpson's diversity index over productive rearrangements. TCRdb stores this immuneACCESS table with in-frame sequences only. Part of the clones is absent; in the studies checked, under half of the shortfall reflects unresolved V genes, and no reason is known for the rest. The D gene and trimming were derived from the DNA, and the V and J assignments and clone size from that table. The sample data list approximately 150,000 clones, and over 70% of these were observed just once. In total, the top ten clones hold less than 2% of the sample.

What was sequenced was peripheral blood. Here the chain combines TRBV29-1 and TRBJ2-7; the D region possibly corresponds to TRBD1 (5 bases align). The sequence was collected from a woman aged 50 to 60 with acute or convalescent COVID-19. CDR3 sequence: CSVERLQGEQYF. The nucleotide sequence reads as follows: TGCAGCGTTGAACGTCTTCAAGGGGAACAGTACTTC.